One and the same sample provided the 13 T cell receptor beta chains below, sequenced in a study of blood T cell repertoires in COVID-19. Repertoires were generated with immunoSEQ multiplex PCR, while TCRdb's copy carries only in-frame clones and drops some. This table holds 45,000 to 55,000 clones, roughly nine tenths found once. Specimen: peripheral blood. These receptors were obtained from a woman of 80 years or more with acute or convalescent COVID-19.

The rearrangement uses TRBV2 and TRBJ2-1, with a weak D call TRBD2 (5 bases). Germline loops: CDR1 SNHLY, CDR2 FYNNEI. V dropped 4 bases and J dropped 3 bases, with 10 bases sitting between them. The CDR3 sequence is 14 residues long. The CDR3 spells CASSVEGVYNEQFF. As DNA, the CDR3 is TGTGCCAGCAGTGTAGAGGGCGTCTACAATGAGCAGTTCTTC.

The genes are TRBV28 and TRBJ2-2; TRBD1 is a possible D gene (6 bases). Germline V lookup: CDR1 MDHEN, CDR2 SYDVKM. Trimming took 10 bases from V and 1 from J, leaving 13 bases between them. CDR3 size: 14 residues. CDR3 amino acids: CATAGTLNTGELFF. CDR3 DNA: TGTGCCACAGCCGGGACATTGAACACCGGGGAGCTGTTTTTT.

V usage is TRBV19 and J usage is TRBJ1-2, with 10 bases that match TRBD1. J gave up 8 bases and V 4 bases, and 10 bases lay outside the gene matches. Germline V gene data show CDR1 as LNHDA and CDR2 as SQIVND (reference sequence). This CDR3 region has 15 residues. CDR3 loop: CASSRQGAQPEGYTF. The DNA for the CDR3 is TGTGCCAGTAGTAGACAGGGGGCCCAACCTGAGGGCTACACCTTC.

This clone appeared once. This chain links TRBV18 with TRBJ1-1; no firm D call. There are 13 residues in the CDR3. Trimming took off 3 bases at V and 2 bases at J, with 7 bases between the two ends. CDR1 and CDR2 from the germline V gene are KGHSH and LQKENI. The DNA of the CDR3 is TGTGCCAGCTCACCCCCAGTTAACACTGAAGCTTTCTTT. Translation: CASSPPVNTEAFF.

The chain has TRBV3-1 (or the pseudogene TRBV3-2) and TRBJ2-2; tentative D call: TRBD2 (7 bases). The CDR3 extends over 15 amino acids. Between the trimmed V and J ends, which lost 0 bases and 8 bases, there was a span of 13 bases. Germline V gene lookup returns CDR1 LGHDT and CDR2 YNNKEL (reference sequence). The CDR3 loop reads CASSQEGAGAGELFF. The DNA of the CDR3 is TGTGCCAGCAGCCAAGAAGGTGCGGGGGCTGGGGAGCTGTTTTTT.

The J gene is TRBJ2-7, the V gene TRBV12-3 or TRBV12-4; TRBD2 might be the D (5 bases). The V gene lost 3 bases and the J gene lost 6 bases, with 9 bases spanning the gap. The CDR3 runs to 12 residues. CDR3 DNA: TGTGCCAGCAGTTTGGAGGCGGGCGAGCAGTACTTC. This gives the protein CASSLEAGEQYF.

The chain uses TRBV14 and TRBJ2-7, with D possibly matching TRBD2 (5 bases). The CDR3 has 11 residues. Germline CDR1 and CDR2: SGHDN and FVKESK. V lost 4 bases, J lost 9 bases, and 10 bases lay in between. The CDR3 DNA reads as TGTGCCAGCAGCCGGACTCCGGGGCAGTACTTC. It codes for CASSRTPGQYF.

The CDR3 spells CASSPPSWLGTDTQYF. The CDR3 nucleotides read TGTGCCAGCAGCCCGCCTTCGTGGCTGGGCACAGATACGCAGTATTTT. V is TRBV7-9 and J is TRBJ2-3, with D unclear. The V and J ends lost 5 bases and 1 base respectively, with 16 bases between them. The CDR3 runs to 16 residues. Germline CDR1 SEHNR, CDR2 FQNEAQ (reference sequence).

The gene calls are TRBV19 and TRBJ2-6, with TRBD1 matching 7 bases. CDR1 and CDR2 (germline): LNHDA, SQIVND (reference sequence). The trim removed 9 bases at V and 2 bases at J, leaving 10 bases unmatched. The CDR3 covers 16 residues. This CDR3 reads CASGPQTGAGANVLTF. The CDR3 bases are TGTGCCAGCGGACCCCAAACAGGGGCTGGGGCCAACGTCCTGACTTTC.

The genes are TRBV7-8 and TRBJ2-1; TRBD2 aligns across 8 bases. The CDR3 extends over 14 amino acids. The V gene's germline CDR1 is SGHVS and CDR2 FQNEAQ. Losses at the gene ends were 10 bases for V and 3 bases for J; bases not matched to a gene: 8. The CDR3 region is CATHGGVSYNEQFF. The CDR3 region has the DNA TGTGCCACCCACGGGGGGGTAAGCTACAATGAGCAGTTCTTC.

The V call is TRBV19, the J call TRBJ2-6, with TRBD1 identical over 8 bases. With V trimmed by 2 bases and J by 5 bases, 14 bases remained unmatched. Germline V gene lookup returns CDR1 LNHDA and CDR2 SQIVND (reference sequence). The CDR3 is 19 amino acids. CDR3 DNA: TGTGCCAGTAGTATAACCGGGACAGGATTTTCTACGCGGGCCAACGTCCTGACTTTC. It specifies CASSITGTGFSTRANVLTF.

CDR3 region: CASSLATGSMYEQYF. The CDR3 DNA reads as TGCGCCAGCAGCTTGGCTACGGGATCGATGTACGAGCAGTACTTC. V is TRBV5-1 and J is TRBJ2-7, with D perhaps matching TRBD2 (5 bases). Germline V CDR1 and CDR2: SGHRS, YFSETQ. V lost 0 bases and J 4 bases, leaving 14 bases between the germline ends. The CDR3 covers 15 residues.

The chain employs TRBV19 and TRBJ1-2, with 7 bases identical to TRBD1. CDR3 length: 15 amino acids. Germline CDR1 LNHDA, CDR2 SQIVND (reference sequence). J lost 8 bases, V lost 6 bases, and 15 bases had no gene match. CDR3 amino acids: CASSHNRGLVGGYTF. As DNA, the CDR3 is TGTGCCAGTAGCCACAACAGGGGTTTGGTTGGCGGCTACACCTTC.